What follows describes a single T cell receptor beta chain. Its cognate antigen is unknown. After constant-region reverse-primer amplification, full-length variable regions underwent semi-nested PCR with Nested Universal Primer A. TCRdb re-called the 5' RACE reads with MiXCR, one entry per CDR3 protein. In the table there are over 30,000 distinct CDR3 sequences, roughly 25% of which are singletons. The CDR3 has 15 amino acids. Germline V gene lookup returns CDR1 KGHSH and CDR2 LQKENI. V shed 8 bases and J 0 bases; nucleotides not matched to a gene: 7. Whole-study findings and limits: Larger-cohort validation covered only one TCR beta V-J rearrangement.

CD25-based Treg depletion was applied to purified naive CD4+ T cells. This TCR came from a female donor with breast cancer. Specimen: naive CD4+ T cells sorted from a lymph node. The subset denotes: naive CD4+ T cells, CD4+CD45RA+CD25-. This chain links TRBV18 with TRBJ2-3; TRBD1 agrees at 8 bases. CDR3 protein: CASAGQGTSTDTQYF. CDR3 bases: TGTGCCAGCGCTGGACAGGGCACTAGCACAGATACGCAGTATTTT.